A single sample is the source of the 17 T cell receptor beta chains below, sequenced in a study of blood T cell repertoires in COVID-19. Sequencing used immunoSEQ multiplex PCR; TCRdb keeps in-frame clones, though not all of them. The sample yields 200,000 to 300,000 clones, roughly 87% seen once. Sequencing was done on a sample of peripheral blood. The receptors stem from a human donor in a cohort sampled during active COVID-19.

The CDR3 DNA sequence: TGCGCCAGCAGTGAGTCGAAGGGGGCAGGAGGCTACACCTTC. Amino acids: CASSESKGAGGYTF. The chain is built from TRBV10-2 and TRBJ1-2; 7 bases match TRBD1. The CDR3 consists of 14 residues. The germline gives CDR1 WSHSY, CDR2 SAAADI. V trimming: 0 bases; J trimming: 8 bases; junction bases outside the gene matches: 6.

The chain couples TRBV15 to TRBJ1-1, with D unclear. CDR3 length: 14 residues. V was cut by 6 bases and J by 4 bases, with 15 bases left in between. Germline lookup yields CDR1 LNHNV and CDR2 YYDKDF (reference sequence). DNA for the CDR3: TGTGCCACCAGAACCAGAGGGTCGGGCACTGAAGCTTTCTTT. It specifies CATRTRGSGTEAFF.

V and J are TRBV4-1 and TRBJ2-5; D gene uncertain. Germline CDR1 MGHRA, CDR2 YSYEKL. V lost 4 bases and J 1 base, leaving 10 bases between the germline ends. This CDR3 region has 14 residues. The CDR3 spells CASSPWAIQETQYF. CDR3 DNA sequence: TGCGCCAGCAGCCCTTGGGCCATCCAAGAGACCCAGTACTTC.

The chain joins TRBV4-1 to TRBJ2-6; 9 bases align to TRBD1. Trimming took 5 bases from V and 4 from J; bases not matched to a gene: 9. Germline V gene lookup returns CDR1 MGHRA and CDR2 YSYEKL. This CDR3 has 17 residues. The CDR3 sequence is CASSTGTGFDGANVLTF. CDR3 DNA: TGCGCCAGCAGCACCGGGACAGGGTTCGACGGGGCCAACGTCCTGACTTTC.

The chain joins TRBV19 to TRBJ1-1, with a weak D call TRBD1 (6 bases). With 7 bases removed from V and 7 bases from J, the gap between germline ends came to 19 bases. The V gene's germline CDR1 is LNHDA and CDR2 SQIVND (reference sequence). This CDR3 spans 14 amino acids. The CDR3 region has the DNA TGTGCCAGTACCCCCCGGGAGGGGGTGGGTGAAGCTTTCTTT. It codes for CASTPREGVGEAFF.

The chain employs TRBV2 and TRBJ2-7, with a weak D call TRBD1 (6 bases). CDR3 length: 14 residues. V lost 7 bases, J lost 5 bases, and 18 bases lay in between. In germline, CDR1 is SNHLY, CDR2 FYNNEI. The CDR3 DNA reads TGTGCCAGCACCAAAACAGGGTTCAGGGACGAGCAGTACTTC. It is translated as CASTKTGFRDEQYF.

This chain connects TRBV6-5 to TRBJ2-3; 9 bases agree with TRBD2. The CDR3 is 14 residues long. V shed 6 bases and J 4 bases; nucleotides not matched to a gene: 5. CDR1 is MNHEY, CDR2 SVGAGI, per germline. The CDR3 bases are TGTGCCAGCAGCAAGGGACTAGCAGCAGATACGCAGTATTTT. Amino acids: CASSKGLAADTQYF.

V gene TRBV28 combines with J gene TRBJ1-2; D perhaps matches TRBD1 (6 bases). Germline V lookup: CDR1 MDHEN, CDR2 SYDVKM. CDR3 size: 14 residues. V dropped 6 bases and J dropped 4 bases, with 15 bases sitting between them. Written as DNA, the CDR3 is TGTGCCAGCAGCTCGGGGGGACAACTCTATGGCTACACCTTC. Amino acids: CASSSGGQLYGYTF.

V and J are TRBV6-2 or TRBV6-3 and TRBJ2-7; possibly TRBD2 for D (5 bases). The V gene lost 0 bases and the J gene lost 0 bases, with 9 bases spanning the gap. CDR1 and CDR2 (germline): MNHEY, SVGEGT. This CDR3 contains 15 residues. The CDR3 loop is CASSYSRVSSYEQYF. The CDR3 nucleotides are TGTGCCAGCAGTTACTCGAGGGTTAGCTCCTACGAGCAGTACTTC.

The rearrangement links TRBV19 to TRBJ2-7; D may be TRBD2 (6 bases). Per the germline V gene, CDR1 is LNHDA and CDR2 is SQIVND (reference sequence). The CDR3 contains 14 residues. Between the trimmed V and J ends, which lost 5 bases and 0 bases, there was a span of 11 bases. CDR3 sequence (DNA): TGTGCCAGTAGTGCGCGGGGAAGCTCCTACGAGCAGTACTTC. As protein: CASSARGSSYEQYF.

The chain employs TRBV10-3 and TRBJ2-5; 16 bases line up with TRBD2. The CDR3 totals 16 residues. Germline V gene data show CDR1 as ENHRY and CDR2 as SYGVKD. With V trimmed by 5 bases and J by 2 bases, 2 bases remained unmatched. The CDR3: CAISRGLAGGQETQYF. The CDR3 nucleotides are TGTGCCATCAGTCGGGGACTAGCGGGAGGGCAAGAGACCCAGTACTTC.

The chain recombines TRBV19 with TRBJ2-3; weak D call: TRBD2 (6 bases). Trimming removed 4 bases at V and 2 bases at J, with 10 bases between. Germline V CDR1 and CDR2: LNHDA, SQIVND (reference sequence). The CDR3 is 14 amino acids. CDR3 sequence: CASSKDYNTDTQYF. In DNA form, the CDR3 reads TGTGCCAGTAGTAAGGACTACAACACAGATACGCAGTATTTT.

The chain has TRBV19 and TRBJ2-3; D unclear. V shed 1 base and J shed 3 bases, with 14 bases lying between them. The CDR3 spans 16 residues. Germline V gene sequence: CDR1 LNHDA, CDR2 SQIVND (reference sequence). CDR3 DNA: TGTGCCAGTAGTATAGCCACCGGCAGGTCGACAGATACGCAGTATTTT. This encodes CASSIATGRSTDTQYF.

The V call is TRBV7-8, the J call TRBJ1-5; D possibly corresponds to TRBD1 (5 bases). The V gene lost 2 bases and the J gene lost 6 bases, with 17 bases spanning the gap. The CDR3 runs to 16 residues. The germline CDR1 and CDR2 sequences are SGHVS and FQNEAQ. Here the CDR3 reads CASSLLGSGVGQPQHF. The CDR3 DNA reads TGTGCCAGCAGCTTATTAGGGTCGGGGGTCGGTCAGCCCCAGCATTTT.

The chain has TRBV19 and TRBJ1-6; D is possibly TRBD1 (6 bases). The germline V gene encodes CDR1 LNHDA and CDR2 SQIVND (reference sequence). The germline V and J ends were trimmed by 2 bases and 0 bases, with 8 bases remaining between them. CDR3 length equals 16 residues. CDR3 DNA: TGTGCCAGTAGTATAAAGGGGGACTCCTATAATTCACCCCTCCACTTT. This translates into CASSIKGDSYNSPLHF.

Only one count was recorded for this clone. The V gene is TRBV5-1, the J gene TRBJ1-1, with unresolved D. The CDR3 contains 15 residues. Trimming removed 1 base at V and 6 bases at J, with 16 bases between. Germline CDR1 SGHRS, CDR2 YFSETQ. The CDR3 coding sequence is TGCGCCAGCAGCTTGCCGGGAATTGGAGCGGCTGAAGCTTTCTTT. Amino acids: CASSLPGIGAAEAFF.

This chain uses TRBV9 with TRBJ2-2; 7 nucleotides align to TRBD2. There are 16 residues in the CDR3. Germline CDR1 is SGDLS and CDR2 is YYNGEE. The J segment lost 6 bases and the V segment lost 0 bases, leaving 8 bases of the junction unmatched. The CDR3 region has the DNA TGTGCCAGCAGCGTAGAGGGAGGGCTCCTGGCCGGGGAGCTGTTTTTT. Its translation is CASSVEGGLLAGELFF.